These 16 T cell receptor beta chains were all obtained from the same sample, sequenced in a study of blood T cell repertoires in COVID-19 (dated by TCRdb to about 2020). Library preparation employed the immunoSEQ multiplex PCR assay. The table comes from immuneACCESS by way of TCRdb, which keeps in-frame sequences with V and J called. Part of the clones is missing from these tables; in studies checked, under half for an unresolved V gene and the rest for unknown reasons. The sample profile shows some 380,000 clones; about 80% of them were found once. About 1% of the sample rests with the top ten. The specimen sequenced was peripheral blood. Receptors were obtained from a human donor with acute or convalescent COVID-19. The donor label of this sample is uncertain.

The chain links TRBV5-8 to TRBJ1-1; no reliable D call. The CDR3 spans 13 residues. V gave up 4 bases and J gave up 0 bases, with 7 bases separating them. Germline V gene sequence: CDR1 SGHTS, CDR2 YDEGEE. CDR3 in DNA: TGTGCCAGCAGCCGAGAGTTGAACACTGAAGCTTTCTTT. It translates to CASSRELNTEAFF. The whole variable domain, remainder taken from reference TRBV5-8 and TRBJ1-1, is EAGVTQSPTHLIKTRGQQATLRCSPISGHTSVYWYQQALGLGLQFLLWYDEGEERNRGNFPPRFSGRQFPNYSSELNVNALELEDSALYLCASSRELNTEAFFGQGTRLTVV.

Concerning this clone itself: The same CDR3 is also encoded by other DNA sequences in this sample. The J gene is TRBJ1-6, the V gene TRBV5-1; D gene uncertain. The CDR3 contains 14 residues. Trimming removed 0 bases from V and 7 bases from J, with 8 bases in between. Germline V gene data show CDR1 as SGHRS and CDR2 as YFSETQ. The CDR3 nucleotides read TGCGCCAGCAGCTTGGGTGCGAGGAATTCACCCCTCCACTTT. Protein product: CASSLGARNSPLHF.

The chain employs TRBV6-5 and TRBJ1-3, with D perhaps matching TRBD1 (5 bases). The germline CDR1 and CDR2 sequences are MNHEY and SVGAGI. V was cut by 5 bases and J by 4 bases, with 9 bases left in between. The CDR3 consists of 13 residues. The CDR3 nucleotides are TGTGCCAGCAGTCACCAGGGAGGAAACACCATATATTTT. Amino acids: CASSHQGGNTIYF.

This clone was found a few times. This rearrangement joins TRBV28 to TRBJ1-3; the match to TRBD1 covers 7 bases. Germline V CDR1 and CDR2: MDHEN, SYDVKM. V gave up 3 bases and J gave up 8 bases; unmatched junction bases: 4. This CDR3 spans 13 amino acids. The CDR3, as DNA: TGTGCCAGCAGTTTTGGCAGGGGGGACACCATATATTTT. It specifies CASSFGRGDTIYF.

This CDR3 is CSASHPDTYEQYF. CDR3 DNA sequence: TGCAGTGCTAGTCATCCTGACACCTACGAGCAGTACTTC. The chain carries TRBV20-1 and TRBJ2-7; no clear D. The germline V and J ends were trimmed by 3 bases and 2 bases, with 11 bases remaining between them. CDR1 is DFQATT and CDR2 is SNEGSKA in the germline V gene (reference sequence). The CDR3 extends over 13 amino acids.

The chain is built from TRBV2 and TRBJ1-2, with a weak D call TRBD1 (6 bases). This CDR3 contains 14 residues. Germline V gene sequence: CDR1 SNHLY, CDR2 FYNNEI. Trimming cost V 6 bases and J 5 bases, with 16 bases left between them. The CDR3 sequence: CASRPGGGGYGYTF. The CDR3 DNA follows: TGTGCCAGCAGACCCGGGGGGGGCGGGTATGGCTACACCTTC.

The rearrangement links TRBV29-1 to TRBJ1-1, with D possibly matching TRBD1 (6 bases). The CDR3 is 15 amino acids. V was pared by 0 bases and J by 1 base, with 12 bases between. Germline V gives CDR1 SQVTM, CDR2 ANQGSEA. The CDR3 DNA sequence: TGCAGCGTTGAAGATATCCAGGGGAGGAACACTGAAGCTTTCTTT. Its translation: CSVEDIQGRNTEAFF. The full variable domain, completed using reference TRBV29-1 and TRBJ1-1, is SAVISQKPSRDICQRGTSLTIQCQVDSQVTMMFWYRQQPGQSLTLIATANQGSEATYESGFVIDKFPISRPNLTFSTLTVSNMSPEDSSIYLCSVEDIQGRNTEAFFGQGTRLTVV.

The chain joins TRBV11-2 to TRBJ1-4, with unresolved D. The CDR3 consists of 14 residues. Germline CDR1 reads SGHAT; CDR2 reads FQNNGV. Deletions cut 6 bases from V and 2 bases from J, with 10 bases between. CDR3: CASSRFGTNEKLFF. DNA for the CDR3: TGTGCCAGCAGTAGATTCGGGACTAATGAAAAACTGTTTTTT. The entire variable domain, with the rest obtained from reference TRBV11-2 and TRBJ1-4, is as follows: EAGVAQSPRYKIIEKRQSVAFWCNPISGHATLYWYQQILGQGPKLLIQFQNNGVVDDSQLPKDRFSAERLKGVDSTLKIQPAKLEDSAVYLCASSRFGTNEKLFFGSGTQLSVL.

CDR3 loop: CASRLTLSNQPQHF. CDR3 DNA sequence: TGTGCCAGCAGGTTGACTCTTAGCAATCAGCCCCAGCATTTT. The genes are TRBV2 and TRBJ1-5; no firm D call. The CDR3 spans 14 residues. Germline-derived CDR1 and CDR2 are SNHLY and FYNNEI. V gave up 6 bases and J gave up 0 bases, with 9 bases separating them. Based on the CDR3 plus reference TRBV2 and TRBJ1-5, the full variable domain is EPEVTQTPSHQVTQMGQEVILRCVPISNHLYFYWYRQILGQKVEFLVSFYNNEISEKSEIFDDQFSVERPDGSNFTLKIRSTKLEDSAMYFCASRLTLSNQPQHFGDGTRLSIL.

This chain joins TRBV7-2 and TRBJ2-3; D call uncertain. Germline V gene lookup returns CDR1 SGHTA and CDR2 FQGNSA. Trimming pared 5 bases from V and 7 bases from J, leaving 13 bases between. This CDR3 spans 13 amino acids. CDR3 sequence: CASSTRTTYTQYF. CDR3 nucleotide sequence: TGTGCCAGCAGCACACGCACAACGTATACGCAGTATTTT. Drawing the rest from reference TRBV7-2 and TRBJ2-3, the complete variable domain is GAGVSQSPSNKVTEKGKDVELRCDPISGHTALYWYRQSLGQGLEFLIYFQGNSAPDKSGLPSDRFSAERTGGSVSTLTIQRTQQEDSAVYLCASSTRTTYTQYFGPGTRLTVL.

In this sample, this clone turned up a few times. The rearrangement joins TRBV10-1 to TRBJ1-1; D call uncertain. The CDR3 is 13 amino acids. The germline V gene has CDR1 WNHNN and CDR2 SYGVQD (reference sequence). V was shortened by 4 bases and J by 5 bases, with 11 bases between the two germline ends. CDR3 DNA: TGCGCCAGCAGTGGTACATGGAGGACTGAAGCTTTCTTT. It encodes CASSGTWRTEAFF.

This clone has just a few counts. V usage is TRBV6-5 and J usage is TRBJ1-1, with D tentatively TRBD1 (6 bases). Trimming took off 4 bases at V and 2 bases at J, with 11 bases between the two ends. CDR3 length equals 14 residues. The germline V gene encodes CDR1 MNHEY and CDR2 SVGAGI. The CDR3 loop is CASSWGQLNTEAFF. The CDR3 region has the DNA TGTGCCAGCAGTTGGGGGCAGTTAAACACTGAAGCTTTCTTT.

The chain combines TRBV18 with TRBJ2-3, with 9 bases matching TRBD2. Looked up from germline, CDR1 is KGHSH and CDR2 is LQKENI. V shed 1 base and J 2 bases; nucleotides not matched to a gene: 4. The CDR3 has 16 amino acids. The CDR3 DNA is TGTGCCAGCTCACCACGGGCGGGAGGGCCCACAGATACGCAGTATTTT. Its protein is CASSPRAGGPTDTQYF.

Only one count was recorded for this clone. The genes are TRBV2 and TRBJ1-6; 8 positions agree with TRBD1. V was pared by 6 bases and J by 6 bases, with 10 bases of the junction left unmatched. The CDR3 is 16 residues long. Germline values: CDR1 SNHLY, CDR2 FYNNEI. The DNA for the CDR3 is TGTGCCAGCAGCTTCCAGGGGGCGCAAGGTAATTCACCCCTCCACTTT. Translated, it gives CASSFQGAQGNSPLHF. Combining the CDR3 with reference TRBV2 and TRBJ1-6 gives the whole variable domain EPEVTQTPSHQVTQMGQEVILRCVPISNHLYFYWYRQILGQKVEFLVSFYNNEISEKSEIFDDQFSVERPDGSNFTLKIRSTKLEDSAMYFCASSFQGAQGNSPLHFGNGTRLTVT.

The chain combines TRBV7-2 with TRBJ2-7; possibly TRBD2 for D (7 bases). The CDR3 is 16 amino acids. Deletions cut 4 bases from V and 3 bases from J, with 19 bases between. CDR1 SGHTA and CDR2 FQGNSA come from the germline V gene. The CDR3 is CASSSQMGGPFYEQYF. Written as DNA, the CDR3 is TGTGCCAGCAGCTCACAAATGGGGGGGCCTTTCTACGAGCAGTACTTC.

The V gene is TRBV4-1, the J gene TRBJ1-2, with 7 bases lining up with TRBD1. V gave up 6 bases and J gave up 7 bases; unmatched junction bases: 17. Germline values: CDR1 MGHRA, CDR2 YSYEKL. CDR3 size: 16 residues. CDR3 in DNA: TGCGCCAGCAGTCCAACCGGGACAGAAGACTGGGCTGGCTACACCTTC. Translation gives CASSPTGTEDWAGYTF.